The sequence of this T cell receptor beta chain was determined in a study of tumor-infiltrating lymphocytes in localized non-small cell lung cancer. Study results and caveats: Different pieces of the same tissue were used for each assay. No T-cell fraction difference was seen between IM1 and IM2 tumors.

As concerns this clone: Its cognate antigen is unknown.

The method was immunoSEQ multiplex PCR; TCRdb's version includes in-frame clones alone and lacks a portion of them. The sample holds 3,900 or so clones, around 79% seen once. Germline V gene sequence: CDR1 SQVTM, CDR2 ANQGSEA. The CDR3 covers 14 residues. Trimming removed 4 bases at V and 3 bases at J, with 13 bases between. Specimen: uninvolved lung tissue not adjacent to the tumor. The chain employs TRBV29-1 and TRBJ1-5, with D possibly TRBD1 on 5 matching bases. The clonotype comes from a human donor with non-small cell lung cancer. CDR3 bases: TGCAGCGTTGCCGTCCGGGGCCCCAATCAGCCCCAGCATTTT. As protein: CSVAVRGPNQPQHF.